Below, 7 T cell receptor beta chains from the same sample are listed, as sequenced in a study of blood T cell repertoires in COVID-19. The method was immunoSEQ multiplex PCR; TCRdb's version includes in-frame clones alone and lacks a portion of them. This table has hundreds of thousands of clones, about 89% appearing once. Sequenced sample: peripheral blood. The receptors were sampled from a man in his forties or fifties with acute or convalescent COVID-19.

V usage is TRBV5-6 and J usage is TRBJ2-3; 9 bases agree with TRBD2. V shed 4 bases and J 3 bases; nucleotides not matched to a gene: 3. CDR1 and CDR2 from the germline V gene are SGHDT and YYEEEE. This CDR3 contains 14 residues. CDR3 region: CASSEGLATDTQYF. CDR3 coding DNA: TGTGCCAGCAGCGAGGGACTAGCAACAGATACGCAGTATTTT.

The V gene is TRBV5-1, the J gene TRBJ2-2; 7 bases map to TRBD1. The CDR3 has 13 residues. Germline V gene sequence: CDR1 SGHRS, CDR2 YFSETQ. Losses at the gene ends were 4 bases for V and 6 bases for J; bases not matched to a gene: 3. The CDR3 region is CASSIGQAGELFF. The CDR3 bases are TGCGCCAGCAGCATAGGACAGGCCGGGGAGCTGTTTTTT. The variable domain in full, with the rest retrieved from reference TRBV5-1 and TRBJ2-2, is KAGVTQTPRYLIKTRGQQVTLSCSPISGHRSVSWYQQTPGQGLQFLFEYFSETQRNKGNFPGRFSGRQFSNSRSEMNVSTLELGDSALYLCASSIGQAGELFFGEGSRLTVL.

The chain couples TRBV5-5 to TRBJ2-7, with a weak D call TRBD1 (6 bases). The V and J ends lost 0 bases and 5 bases respectively, with 9 bases between them. Germline loops: CDR1 SGHKS, CDR2 YYEKEE (reference sequence). This CDR3 spans 13 amino acids. As DNA, the CDR3 is TGTGCCAGCAGCTTGGGGCCAGGGGACGAGCAGTACTTC. Protein product: CASSLGPGDEQYF. Full variable domain (missing parts from reference TRBV5-5 and TRBJ2-7): DAGVTQSPTHLIKTRGQQVTLRCSPISGHKSVSWYQQVLGQGPQFIFQYYEKEERGRGNFPDRFSARQFPNYSSELNVNALLLGDSALYLCASSLGPGDEQYFGPGTRLTVT.

The chain joins TRBV14 to TRBJ2-7; TRBD2 might be the D (5 bases). Per germline, CDR1 SGHDN and CDR2 FVKESK. The CDR3 has 13 residues. V was trimmed by 4 bases and J by 3 bases, leaving 10 bases between them. The CDR3 is CASSRSGGYEQYF. Written as DNA, the CDR3 is TGTGCCAGCAGCCGGAGCGGAGGCTACGAGCAGTACTTC.

In this sample, this clone turned up a few times. The genes are TRBV24-1 and TRBJ2-7; D unclear. This CDR3 comprises 11 residues. The germline V gene encodes CDR1 KGHDR and CDR2 SFDVKD. V lost 0 bases, J lost 7 bases, and 3 bases lay in between. The CDR3 region is CATSDLTEQYF. The CDR3 DNA is TGTGCCACCAGTGATTTGACAGAGCAGTACTTC.

The rearrangement uses TRBV20-1 and TRBJ1-2; no reliable D call. Germline lookup yields CDR1 DFQATT and CDR2 SNEGSKA (reference sequence). The CDR3 runs 11 residues. V was cut by 6 bases and J by 7 bases, with 12 bases left in between. The CDR3 here is CSAQGGSGYTF. The CDR3, as DNA: TGCAGTGCCCAAGGCGGGTCTGGCTACACCTTC.

This rearrangement joins TRBV29-1 to TRBJ2-3; D perhaps matches TRBD1 (7 bases). V lost 8 bases to trimming and J lost 0 bases, with 15 bases between them. The CDR3 covers 14 residues. Germline lookup yields CDR1 SQVTM and CDR2 ANQGSEA. The CDR3 region is CSLGRGASTDTQYF. The CDR3 DNA sequence: TGCAGCTTAGGCAGGGGGGCTAGCACAGATACGCAGTATTTT.